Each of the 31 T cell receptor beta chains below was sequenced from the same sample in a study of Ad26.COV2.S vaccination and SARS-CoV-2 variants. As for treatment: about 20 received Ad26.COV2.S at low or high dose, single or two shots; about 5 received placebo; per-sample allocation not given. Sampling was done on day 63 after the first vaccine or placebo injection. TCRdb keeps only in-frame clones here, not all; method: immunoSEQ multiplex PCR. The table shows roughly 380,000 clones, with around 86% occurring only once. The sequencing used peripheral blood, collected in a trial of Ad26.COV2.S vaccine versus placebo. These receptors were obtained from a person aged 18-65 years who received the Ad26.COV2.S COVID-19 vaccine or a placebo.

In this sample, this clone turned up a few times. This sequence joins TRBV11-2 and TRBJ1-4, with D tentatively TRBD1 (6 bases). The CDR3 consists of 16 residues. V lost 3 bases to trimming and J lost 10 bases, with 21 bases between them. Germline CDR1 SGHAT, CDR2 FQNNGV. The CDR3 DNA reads TGTGCCAGCAGCTTCCAATCTACAGGGCTTTTTCGAAAACTGTTTTTT. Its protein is CASSFQSTGLFRKLFF.

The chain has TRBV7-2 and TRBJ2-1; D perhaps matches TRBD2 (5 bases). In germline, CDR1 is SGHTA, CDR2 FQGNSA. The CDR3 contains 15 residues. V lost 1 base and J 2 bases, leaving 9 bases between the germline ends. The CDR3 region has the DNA TGTGCCAGCAGCTTAGGTAGCGACCCCTACAATGAGCAGTTCTTC. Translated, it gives CASSLGSDPYNEQFF. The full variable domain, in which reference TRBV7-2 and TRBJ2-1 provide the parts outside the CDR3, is GAGVSQSPSNKVTEKGKDVELRCDPISGHTALYWYRQSLGQGLEFLIYFQGNSAPDKSGLPSDRFSAERTGGSVSTLTIQRTQQEDSAVYLCASSLGSDPYNEQFFGPGTRLTVL.

CDR3 loop: CASSSRTGQANEKLFF. The CDR3 DNA is TGTGCCAGCAGCTCAAGGACCGGTCAGGCTAATGAAAAACTGTTTTTT. V gene TRBV5-5 combines with J gene TRBJ1-4; no definite D call. CDR3 length: 16 amino acids. Trimming pared 3 bases from V and 3 bases from J, leaving 15 bases between. Germline V gene data show CDR1 as SGHKS and CDR2 as YYEKEE (reference sequence).

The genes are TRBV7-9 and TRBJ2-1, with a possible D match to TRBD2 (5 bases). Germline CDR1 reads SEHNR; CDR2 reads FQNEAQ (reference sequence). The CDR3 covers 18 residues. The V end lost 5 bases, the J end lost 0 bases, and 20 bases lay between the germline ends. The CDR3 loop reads CASSPITGSGSSYNEQFF. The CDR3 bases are TGTGCCAGCAGCCCCATTACCGGGTCGGGGAGCTCCTACAATGAGCAGTTCTTC.

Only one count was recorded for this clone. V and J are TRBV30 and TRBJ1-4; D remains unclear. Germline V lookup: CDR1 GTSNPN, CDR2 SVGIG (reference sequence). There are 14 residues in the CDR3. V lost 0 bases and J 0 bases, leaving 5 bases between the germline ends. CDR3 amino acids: CAWSVIATNEKLFF. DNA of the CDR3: TGTGCCTGGAGTGTAATTGCAACTAATGAAAAACTGTTTTTT.

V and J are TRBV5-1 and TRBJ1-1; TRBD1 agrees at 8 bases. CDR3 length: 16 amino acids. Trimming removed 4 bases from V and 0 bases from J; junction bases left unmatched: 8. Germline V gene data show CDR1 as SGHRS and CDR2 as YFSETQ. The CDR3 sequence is CASSTVGQGMNTEAFF. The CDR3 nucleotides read TGCGCCAGCAGCACGGTCGGACAGGGAATGAACACTGAAGCTTTCTTT.

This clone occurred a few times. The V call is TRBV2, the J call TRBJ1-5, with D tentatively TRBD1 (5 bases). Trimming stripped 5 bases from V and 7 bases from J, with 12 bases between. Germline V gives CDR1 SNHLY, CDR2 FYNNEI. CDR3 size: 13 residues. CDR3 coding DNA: TGTGCCAGCAGTAGGGGAGAAAAACAGCCCCAGCATTTT. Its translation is CASSRGEKQPQHF.

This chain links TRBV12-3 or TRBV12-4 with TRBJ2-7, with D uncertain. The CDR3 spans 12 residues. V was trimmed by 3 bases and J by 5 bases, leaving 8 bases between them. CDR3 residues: CASSFGTNEQYF. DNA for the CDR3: TGTGCCAGCAGTTTTGGCACGAACGAGCAGTACTTC.

The CDR3 sequence: CASSAEWNTEAFF. The CDR3 coding sequence is TGTGCCAGCAGCGCAGAATGGAACACTGAAGCTTTCTTT. The chain is built from TRBV7-3 and TRBJ1-1; D remains unclear. The V gene's germline CDR1 is SGHTA and CDR2 FQGTGA. V lost 5 bases, J lost 1 base, and 8 bases lay in between. The CDR3 runs to 13 residues.

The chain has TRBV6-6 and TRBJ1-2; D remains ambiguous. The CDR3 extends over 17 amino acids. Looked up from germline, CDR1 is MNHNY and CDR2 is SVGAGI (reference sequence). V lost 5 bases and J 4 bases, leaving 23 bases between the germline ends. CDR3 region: CASSPDFTRLMIYGYTF. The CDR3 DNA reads TGTGCCAGCAGTCCCGACTTTACACGACTAATGATCTATGGCTACACCTTC.

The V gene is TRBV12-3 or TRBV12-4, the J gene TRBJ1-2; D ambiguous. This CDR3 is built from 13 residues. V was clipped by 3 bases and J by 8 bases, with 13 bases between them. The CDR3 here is CASSFNMGLGYTF. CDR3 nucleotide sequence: TGTGCCAGCAGTTTTAATATGGGTTTGGGCTACACCTTC.

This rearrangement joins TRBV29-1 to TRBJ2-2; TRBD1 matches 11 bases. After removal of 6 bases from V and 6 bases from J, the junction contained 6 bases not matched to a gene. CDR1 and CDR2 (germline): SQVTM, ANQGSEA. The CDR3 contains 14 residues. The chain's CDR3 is CSVGQGGYSGELFF. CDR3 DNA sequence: TGCAGCGTGGGACAGGGGGGATATTCCGGGGAGCTGTTTTTT.

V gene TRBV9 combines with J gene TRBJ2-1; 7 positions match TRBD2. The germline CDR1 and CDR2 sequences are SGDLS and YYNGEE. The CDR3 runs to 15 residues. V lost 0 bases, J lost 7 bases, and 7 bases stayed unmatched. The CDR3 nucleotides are TGTGCCAGCAGCGTAGTTGGAGCGGGGAGGAATGAGCAGTTCTTC. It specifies CASSVVGAGRNEQFF.

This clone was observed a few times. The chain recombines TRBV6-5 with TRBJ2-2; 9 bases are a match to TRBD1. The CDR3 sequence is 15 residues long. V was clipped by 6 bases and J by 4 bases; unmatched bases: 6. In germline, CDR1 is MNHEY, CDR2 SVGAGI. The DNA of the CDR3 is TGTGCCAGCAGCGGGGACAGGGAGCGCACCGGGGAGCTGTTTTTT. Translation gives CASSGDRERTGELFF.

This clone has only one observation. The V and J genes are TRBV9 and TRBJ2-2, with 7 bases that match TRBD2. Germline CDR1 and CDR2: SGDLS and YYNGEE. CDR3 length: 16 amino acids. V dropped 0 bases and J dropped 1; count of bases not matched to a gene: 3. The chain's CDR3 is CASSVVASGNTGELFF. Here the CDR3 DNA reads TGTGCCAGCAGCGTAGTGGCTAGCGGGAACACCGGGGAGCTGTTTTTT.

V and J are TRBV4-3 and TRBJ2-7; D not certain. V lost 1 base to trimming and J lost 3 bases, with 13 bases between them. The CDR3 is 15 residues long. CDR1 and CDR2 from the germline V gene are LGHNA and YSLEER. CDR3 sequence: CASSQGTRPGYEQYF. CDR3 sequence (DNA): TGCGCCAGCAGCCAAGGGACCCGGCCAGGCTACGAGCAGTACTTC.

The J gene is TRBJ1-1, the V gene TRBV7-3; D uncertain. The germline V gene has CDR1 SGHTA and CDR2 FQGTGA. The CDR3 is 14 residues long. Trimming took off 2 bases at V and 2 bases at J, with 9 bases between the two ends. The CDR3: CASSLSAPNTEAFF. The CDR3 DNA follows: TGTGCCAGCAGCTTATCAGCCCCTAACACTGAAGCTTTCTTT. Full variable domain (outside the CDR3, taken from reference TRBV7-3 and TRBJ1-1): GAGVSQTPSNKVTEKGKYVELRCDPISGHTALYWYRQSLGQGPEFLIYFQGTGAADDSGLPNDRFFAVRPEGSVSTLKIQRTERGDSAVYLCASSLSAPNTEAFFGQGTRLTVV.

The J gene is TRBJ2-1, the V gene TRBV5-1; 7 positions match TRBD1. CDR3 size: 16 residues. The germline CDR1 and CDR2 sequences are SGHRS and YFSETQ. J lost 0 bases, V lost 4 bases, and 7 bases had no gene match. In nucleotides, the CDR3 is TGCGCCAGCAGCCCGGGGACAGCCAGCTCCTACAATGAGCAGTTCTTC. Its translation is CASSPGTASSYNEQFF.

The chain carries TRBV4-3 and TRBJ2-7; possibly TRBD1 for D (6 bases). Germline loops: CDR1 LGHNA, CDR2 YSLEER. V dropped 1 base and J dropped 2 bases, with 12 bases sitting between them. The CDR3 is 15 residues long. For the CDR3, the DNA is TGCGCCAGCAGCCAAGGATATGGGACAACCTACGAGCAGTACTTC. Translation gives CASSQGYGTTYEQYF.

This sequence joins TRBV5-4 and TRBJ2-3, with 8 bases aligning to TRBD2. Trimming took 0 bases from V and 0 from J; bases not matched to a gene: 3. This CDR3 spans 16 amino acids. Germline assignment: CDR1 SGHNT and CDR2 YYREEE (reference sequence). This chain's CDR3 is CASSLAGGASTDTQYF. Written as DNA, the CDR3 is TGTGCCAGCAGCTTGGCCGGGGGGGCTAGCACAGATACGCAGTATTTT.

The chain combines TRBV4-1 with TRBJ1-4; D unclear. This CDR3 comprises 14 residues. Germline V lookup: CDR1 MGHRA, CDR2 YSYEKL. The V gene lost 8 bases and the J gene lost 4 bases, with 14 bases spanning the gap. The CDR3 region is CASGGRTGNEKLFF. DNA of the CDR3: TGCGCCAGCGGCGGCCGCACGGGTAATGAAAAACTGTTTTTT.

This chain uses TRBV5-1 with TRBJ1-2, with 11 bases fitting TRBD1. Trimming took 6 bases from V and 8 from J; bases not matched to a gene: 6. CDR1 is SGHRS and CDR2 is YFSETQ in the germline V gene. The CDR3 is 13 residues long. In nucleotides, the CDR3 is TGCGCCAGCAAAGGACAGGGGGCGAAAGGCTACACCTTC. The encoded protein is CASKGQGAKGYTF.

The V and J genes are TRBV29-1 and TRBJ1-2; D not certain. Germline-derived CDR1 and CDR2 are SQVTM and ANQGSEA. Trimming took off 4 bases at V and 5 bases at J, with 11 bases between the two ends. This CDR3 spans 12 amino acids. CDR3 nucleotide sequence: TGCAGCGTTGGTCCCAGCGGGTATGGCTACACCTTC. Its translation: CSVGPSGYGYTF.

CDR3 loop: CASSPGTSSANEQFF. The DNA of the CDR3 is TGTGCCAGCAGCCCGGGGACTAGCAGCGCGAATGAGCAGTTCTTC. The chain employs TRBV11-3 and TRBJ2-1; 9 bases agree with TRBD2. Germline V gene data show CDR1 as SGHNT and CDR2 as YENEEA. Germline trimming cut 5 bases from V and 7 bases from J; bases unmatched to any gene: 9. The CDR3 totals 15 residues.

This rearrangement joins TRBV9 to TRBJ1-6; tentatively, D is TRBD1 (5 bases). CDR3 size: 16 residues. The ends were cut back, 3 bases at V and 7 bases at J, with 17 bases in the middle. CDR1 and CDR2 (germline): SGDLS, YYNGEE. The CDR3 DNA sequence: TGTGCCAGCAGCGGGGGGTTGGTTGCCGAGAATTCACCCCTCCACTTT. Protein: CASSGGLVAENSPLHF.

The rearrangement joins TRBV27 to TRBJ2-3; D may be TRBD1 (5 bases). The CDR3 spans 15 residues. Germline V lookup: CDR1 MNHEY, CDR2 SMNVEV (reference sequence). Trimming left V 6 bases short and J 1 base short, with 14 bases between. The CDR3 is CASRSRVLGTDTQYF. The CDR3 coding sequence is TGTGCCAGCAGATCCAGGGTTCTGGGCACAGATACGCAGTATTTT.

In DNA form, the CDR3 reads TGTGCCAGCAGTTACCAAGAGACCCAGTACTTC. It translates to CASSYQETQYF. The chain employs TRBV27 and TRBJ2-5; D is ambiguous. The V end lost 4 bases, the J end lost 0 bases, and 0 bases lay between the germline ends. In germline, CDR1 is MNHEY, CDR2 SMNVEV (reference sequence). The CDR3 sequence is 11 residues long.

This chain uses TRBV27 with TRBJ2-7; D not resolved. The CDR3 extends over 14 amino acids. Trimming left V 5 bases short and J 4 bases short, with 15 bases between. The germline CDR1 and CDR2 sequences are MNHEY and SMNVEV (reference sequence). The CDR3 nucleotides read TGTGCCAGCAGTGTCGGTTTGGTAGGGTACGAGCAGTACTTC. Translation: CASSVGLVGYEQYF.

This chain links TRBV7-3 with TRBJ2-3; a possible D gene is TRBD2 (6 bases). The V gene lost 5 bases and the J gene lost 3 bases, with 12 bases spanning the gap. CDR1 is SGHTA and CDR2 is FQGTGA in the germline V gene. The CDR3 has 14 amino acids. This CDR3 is CASSPDRGTDTQYF. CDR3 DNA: TGTGCCAGCAGCCCCGATCGGGGGACAGATACGCAGTATTTT.

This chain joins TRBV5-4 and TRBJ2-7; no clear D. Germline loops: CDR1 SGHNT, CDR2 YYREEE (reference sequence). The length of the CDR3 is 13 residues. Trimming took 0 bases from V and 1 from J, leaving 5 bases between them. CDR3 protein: CASSLELSYEQYF. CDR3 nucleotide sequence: TGTGCCAGCAGCTTGGAGTTGTCCTACGAGCAGTACTTC.

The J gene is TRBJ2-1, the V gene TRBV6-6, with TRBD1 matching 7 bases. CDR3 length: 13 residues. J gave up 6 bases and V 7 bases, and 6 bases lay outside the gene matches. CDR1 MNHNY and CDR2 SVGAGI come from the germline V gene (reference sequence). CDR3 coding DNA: TGTGCCAGCACCCGACAGGGATCCAATGAGCAGTTCTTC. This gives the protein CASTRQGSNEQFF.